This T cell receptor beta chain was profiled in a study of regulatory T cells in long-lasting Graves disease. Whole-study findings and limits: New patients shared 970 or so public clonotypes, and persistent patients shared more, with under 3,500.

Time point given: newly diagnosed GD, antithyroid drugs for less than 3 months. TCR sequences were obtained from RNA taken from PBMCs. Diagnosis followed American Thyroid Association guidelines for Graves' disease. EDTA tubes collected 7.5 to 9.5 milliliters of peripheral blood. Arm-PCR of CDR3 regions with iRepertoire HTBI primers generated TCR beta libraries. TCRdb passed the multiplex PCR reads through MiXCR, listing each CDR3 protein once. The data contain roughly 400,000 distinct CDR3 sequences, about 15% of them seen just once; the ten biggest clones take up over 7%. Ten or more counts support this clonotype. Its target is unknown. The germline CDR1 and CDR2 sequences are MNHEY and SVGAGI. CDR3 size: 16 residues. The V end was cut by 1 base, the J end by 8 bases, with 20 bases between. The same sample was also used in a study of T cells in Graves' hyperthyroidism and ophthalmopathy. Per that paper: HTBI primers were employed in a first-round RT-PCR of the TCR CDR3.

The receptor comes from a woman aged 40 to 50 with Graves disease. This chain uses TRBV6-5 with TRBJ1-1; D not resolved. The sample here was peripheral blood mononuclear cells (PBMCs), taken at new diagnosis, from a patient treated with antithyroid drugs. This CDR3 is CASSYWADSLRTEAFF. CDR3 nucleotides: TGTGCCAGCAGTTACTGGGCAGATTCGTTACGAACAGAAGCTTTCTTT.